Below, 2 T cell receptor beta chains from the same sample are listed, as sequenced in a study of T-cell reconstitution after alpha-beta-depleted transplantation in children. TCRbeta library preparation incorporated unique molecular identifiers. Each CDR3 protein gets one entry after TCRdb re-called the PCR reads with MiXCR. This sample has about 200,000 distinct CDR3 sequences, with approximately 7% found just once. The material sequenced was PBMCs, taken before TCRalphabeta/CD19-depleted stem cell transplant. These receptor sequences come from a boy aged 2 to 10 with acute lymphoblastic leukemia, due to receive a stem cell transplant.

This chain uses TRBV6-1 with TRBJ1-1, with D unresolved. Germline-derived CDR1 and CDR2 are MNHNS and SASEGT. Trimming cost V 8 bases and J 1 base, with 14 bases left between them. This CDR3 has 14 amino acids. The CDR3: CASRRSTQNTEAFF. In nucleotides, the CDR3 is TGTGCCAGCCGCCGTTCGACCCAGAACACTGAAGCTTTCTTT.

This clonotype was picked up many times. The chain carries TRBV28 and TRBJ2-3; D gene unclear. V was trimmed by 7 bases and J by 0 bases, leaving 8 bases between them. There are 13 residues in the CDR3. Per the germline V gene, CDR1 is MDHEN and CDR2 is SYDVKM. The CDR3 is CASKGPSTDTQYF. The CDR3 DNA follows: TGTGCCAGCAAGGGCCCTAGCACAGATACGCAGTATTTT. Variable domain in full (rest from reference TRBV28 and TRBJ2-3): DVKVTQSSRYLVKRTGEKVFLECVQDMDHENMFWYRQDPGLGLRLIYFSYDVKMKEKGDIPEGYSVSREKKERFSLILESASTNQTSMYLCASKGPSTDTQYFGPGTRLTVL.